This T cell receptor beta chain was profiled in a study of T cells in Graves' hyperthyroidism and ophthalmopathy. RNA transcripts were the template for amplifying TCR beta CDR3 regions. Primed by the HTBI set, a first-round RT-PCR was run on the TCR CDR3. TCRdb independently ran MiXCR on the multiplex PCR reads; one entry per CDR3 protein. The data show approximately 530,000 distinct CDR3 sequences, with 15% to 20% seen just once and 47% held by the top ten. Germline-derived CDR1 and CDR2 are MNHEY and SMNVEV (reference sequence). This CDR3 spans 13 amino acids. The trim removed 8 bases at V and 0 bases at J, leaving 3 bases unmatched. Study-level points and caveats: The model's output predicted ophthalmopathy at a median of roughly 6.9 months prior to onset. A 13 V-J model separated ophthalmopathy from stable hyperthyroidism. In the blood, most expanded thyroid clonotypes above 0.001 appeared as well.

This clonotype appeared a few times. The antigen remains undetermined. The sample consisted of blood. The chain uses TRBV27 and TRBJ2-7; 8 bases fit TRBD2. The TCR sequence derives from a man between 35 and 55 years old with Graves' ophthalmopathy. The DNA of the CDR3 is TGTGCCAGCCAGCGGGGGAACTCCTACGAGCAGTACTTC. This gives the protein CASQRGNSYEQYF.